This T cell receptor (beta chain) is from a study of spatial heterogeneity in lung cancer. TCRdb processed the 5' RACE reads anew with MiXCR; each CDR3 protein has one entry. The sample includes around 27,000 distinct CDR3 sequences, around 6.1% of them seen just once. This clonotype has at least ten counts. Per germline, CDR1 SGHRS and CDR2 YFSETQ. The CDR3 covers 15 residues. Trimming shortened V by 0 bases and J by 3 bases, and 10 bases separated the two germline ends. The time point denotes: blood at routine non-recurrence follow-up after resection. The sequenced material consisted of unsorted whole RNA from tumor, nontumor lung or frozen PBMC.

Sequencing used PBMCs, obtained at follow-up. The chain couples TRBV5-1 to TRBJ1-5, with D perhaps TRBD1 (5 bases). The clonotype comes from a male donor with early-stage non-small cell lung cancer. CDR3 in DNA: TGCGCCAGCAGCTTGGCCCCCGGGGCCAATCAGCCCCAGCATTTT. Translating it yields CASSLAPGANQPQHF.